These T cell receptor beta chains were read from a single sample in a study of blood T cells in healthy people across ages. TCRdb re-called the 5' RACE reads through MiXCR, storing one row per CDR3 protein. The sample includes 1,800,000 or so distinct CDR3 sequences, around 42% of them seen just once. The specimen sequenced was blood. The receptors here all came from a human donor in good health. CDR3s include the opening cysteine and the closing phenylalanine or tryptophan. A D gene is named only where the DNA matches it firmly. Not all rows give a size; the values are once, few, many and, for expanded clones, a class.

TRBJ2-7 | TRBV3-1 | NA | NA | CASTRGAEQYF | TGTGCCAGCACTCGGGGGGCCGAGCAGTACTTC
TRBJ1-4 | TRBV5-5 | NA | NA | CASSFQNNEKLFF | TGTGCCAGCAGCTTCCAGAATAATGAAAAACTGTTTTTT
TRBJ2-7 | TRBV5-6 | NA | NA | CASSPPSGRREQYF | TGTGCCAGCAGTCCACCCTCGGGGCGACGGGAGCAGTACTTC
TRBJ2-1 | TRBV6-2/TRBV6-3 | few | TRBD2 | CASSYAGVLWDEQFF | TGTGCCAGCAGTTACGCGGGGGTCCTCTGGGATGAGCAGTTCTTC
TRBJ1-4 | TRBV7-2 | NA | NA | CASSSDRGYEKLFF | TGTGCCAGCAGCTCCGACCGGGGGTATGAAAAACTGTTTTTT
TRBJ2-3 | TRBV20-1 | once | NA | CSASPITDTQYF | TGCAGTGCTAGCCCAATCACAGATACGCAGTATTTT
TRBJ2-3 | TRBV7-9 | NA | TRBD2 | CASSFRLAGNTDTQYF | TGTGCCAGCAGCTTCCGGCTAGCGGGGAACACAGATACGCAGTATTTT
TRBJ2-3 | TRBV12-3/TRBV12-4 | NA | NA | CASSLDIRVRGDTQYF | TGTGCCAGCAGTCTCGACATCCGGGTCAGGGGAGATACGCAGTATTTT
TRBJ2-3 | TRBV10-3 | NA | TRBD2 | CAISDAGLSGDTQYF | TGTGCCATCAGTGATGCGGGACTAAGTGGAGATACGCAGTATTTT
TRBJ2-7 | TRBV12-3/TRBV12-4 | many | NA | CASSLGVYYEQYF | TGTGCCAGCAGTTTAGGGGTATACTACGAGCAGTACTTC
TRBJ2-7 | TRBV5-1 | NA | NA | CASMLRPLGDEQYF | TGCGCCAGCATGCTGAGGCCCTTGGGCGACGAGCAGTACTTC
TRBJ2-3 | TRBV4-3 | few | TRBD2 | CASSVTSGGNADTQYF | TGCGCCAGCAGCGTAACTAGCGGGGGGAATGCAGATACGCAGTATTTT
TRBJ2-6 | TRBV12-3/TRBV12-4 | NA | NA | CASSLGRTGANVLTF | TGTGCCAGCAGTTTAGGGCGGACTGGGGCCAACGTCCTGACTTTC
TRBJ2-7 | TRBV29-1 | many | NA | CSVKGAISSYEQYF | TGCAGCGTCAAAGGGGCTATCAGCTCCTACGAGCAGTACTTC
TRBJ1-2 | TRBV6-5 | NA | TRBD1 | CASRSLGTGSNGYTF | TGTGCCAGCAGATCCCTCGGGACAGGGAGTAATGGCTACACCTTC
TRBJ2-1 | TRBV7-8 | NA | TRBD1 | CASSSTGSLHEQFF | TGTGCCAGCAGCTCGACAGGGAGTTTACATGAGCAGTTCTTC
TRBJ1-6 | TRBV6-5 | few | NA | CASSYVGSPLHF | TGTGCCAGCAGTTACGTGGGTTCACCCCTCCACTTT
TRBJ1-1 | TRBV7-3 | NA | NA | CASSLNRESTEAFF | TGTGCCAGCAGCTTAAATAGGGAATCCACTGAAGCTTTCTTT
TRBJ2-1 | TRBV12-5 | NA | TRBD2 | CASGLVPSGLAGVDSYNEQFF | TGTGCTAGTGGTTTGGTACCCTCAGGGCTAGCGGGGGTAGACTCCTACAATGAGCAGTTCTTC
TRBJ1-6 | TRBV6-5 | NA | NA | CASSYSQGSPLHF | TGTGCCAGCAGTTACAGTCAAGGATCACCCCTCCACTTT
TRBJ1-6 | TRBV5-6 | many | NA | CASSFGLNSPLHF | TGTGCCAGCAGCTTCGGACTGAATTCACCCCTCCACTTT
TRBJ2-7 | TRBV7-2 | few | TRBD1 | CASSLRTGRNEQYF | TGTGCCAGCAGCCTAAGGACAGGGCGCAACGAGCAGTACTTC
TRBJ2-3 | TRBV14 | few | TRBD2 | CASSQDRLAASTDTQYF | TGTGCCAGCAGCCAAGACCGCCTAGCGGCTAGCACAGATACGCAGTATTTT
TRBJ2-1 | TRBV2 | NA | NA | CATTPGVSSYNEQFF | TGTGCCACCACTCCCGGGGTAAGCTCCTACAATGAGCAGTTCTTC
TRBJ2-5 | TRBV29-1 | NA | NA | CSGLQGQETQYF | TGCAGCGGCCTACAGGGCCAAGAGACCCAGTACTTC
TRBJ1-2 | TRBV15 | NA | NA | CATSRDRFYGYTF | TGTGCCACCAGCAGAGACAGGTTCTATGGCTACACCTTC
TRBJ1-6 | TRBV7-8 | few | NA | CASSKSRDPRSSYNSPLHF | TGTGCCAGCAGCAAGTCACGGGACCCTAGGAGCTCCTATAATTCACCCCTCCACTTT
TRBJ1-2 | TRBV7-9 | NA | NA | CASSLGTPRLGYTF | TGTGCCAGCAGCCTAGGGACGCCCCGCTTGGGCTACACCTTC
TRBJ1-1 | TRBV6-2/TRBV6-3 | NA | TRBD1 | CASSYRVTGVASEAFF | TGTGCCAGCAGTTACCGGGTAACAGGGGTTGCTTCTGAAGCTTTCTTT
TRBJ2-5 | TRBV12-3/TRBV12-4 | once | NA | CASSLYGRGGEQETQYF | TGTGCCAGCAGTTTATATGGTCGGGGAGGTGAACAAGAGACCCAGTACTTC
TRBJ1-1 | TRBV4-3 | NA | TRBD1 | CASSHMTGVNTEAFF | TGCGCCAGCAGCCATATGACAGGGGTGAACACTGAAGCTTTCTTT
TRBJ1-2 | TRBV19 | few | TRBD1 | CASSPRTGGTNYGYTF | TGTGCCAGTAGTCCTCGGACAGGAGGAACTAACTATGGCTACACCTTC
TRBJ1-6 | TRBV12-3/TRBV12-4 | few | NA | CASSPGQNSPLHF | TGTGCCAGCAGTCCGGGGCAAAATTCACCCCTCCACTTT